One and the same sample provided the 29 T cell receptor beta chains below, sequenced in a study of T cell repertoires in cytomegalovirus infection. TCRdb re-analysed the reads in MiXCR, keeping a single row per CDR3 protein. The sample lists over 150,000 distinct CDR3 sequences, approximately 19% occurring once. Input material: PBMCs. These receptors were taken from a human donor in good health (CMV status not recorded). Some clones in this sample may be carry-over from other donors' samples.

In its sample, this clonotype was seen many times. The V call is TRBV6-5, the J call TRBJ2-3; 8 bases match TRBD2. The germline CDR1 and CDR2 sequences are MNHEY and SVGAGI. There are 15 residues in the CDR3. V lost 6 bases and J lost 9; bases outside the gene matches: 14. CDR3 DNA sequence: TGTGCCAGCAGGGCCGTGGTAGCGGGACATGACACGCAGTATTTT. Its protein is CASRAVVAGHDTQYF.

This clonotype came up many times. The rearrangement links TRBV29-1 to TRBJ2-5; TRBD1 aligns across 7 bases. V trimming: 4 bases; J trimming: 4 bases; junction bases outside the gene matches: 3. Germline CDR1 and CDR2: SQVTM and ANQGSEA. The CDR3 contains 12 residues. CDR3 sequence: CSVVNRGETQYF. DNA of the CDR3: TGCAGCGTTGTTAACAGGGGAGAGACCCAGTACTTC.

This sequence joins TRBV12-3 or TRBV12-4 and TRBJ1-2; D not certain. CDR3 length: 13 amino acids. Trimming shortened V by 2 bases and J by 5 bases, and 9 bases separated the two germline ends. The CDR3 sequence: CASSLRAGYGYTF. The CDR3 DNA reads TGTGCCAGCAGTTTAAGGGCGGGGTATGGCTACACCTTC.

There are a few counts of this clonotype. The chain joins TRBV18 to TRBJ1-1, with TRBD1 identical over 7 bases. The CDR3 sequence is 14 residues long. CDR1 is KGHSH, CDR2 LQKENI, per germline. V dropped 6 bases and J dropped 5; count of bases not matched to a gene: 9. Here the CDR3 reads CASSPGGGWTEAFF. The CDR3 coding sequence is TGTGCCAGCTCGCCAGGGGGGGGATGGACTGAAGCTTTCTTT. The full variable domain, its missing parts supplied by reference TRBV18 and TRBJ1-1, is NAGVMQNPRHLVRRRGQEARLRCSPMKGHSHVYWYRQLPEEGLKFMVYLQKENIIDESGMPKERFSAEFPKEGPSILRIQQVVRGDSAAYFCASSPGGGWTEAFFGQGTRLTVV.

This chain links TRBV29-1 with TRBJ1-1, with D possibly being TRBD1 (6 bases). V gave up 7 bases and J gave up 2 bases, with 14 bases separating them. Germline loops: CDR1 SQVTM, CDR2 ANQGSEA. The CDR3 is made up of 13 amino acids. The CDR3 loop is CSAQTQGNTEAFF. The CDR3 DNA sequence: TGCAGCGCCCAGACACAGGGAAACACTGAAGCTTTCTTT.

This clonotype occurred a few times. The chain combines TRBV19 with TRBJ1-5, with D hard to call. The germline gives CDR1 LNHDA, CDR2 SQIVND (reference sequence). This CDR3 spans 15 amino acids. V lost 1 base to trimming and J lost 3 bases, with 10 bases between them. As DNA, the CDR3 is TGTGCCAGTAGTATAGGATACAGCTTCAATCAGCCCCAGCATTTT. Amino acids: CASSIGYSFNQPQHF.

This chain links TRBV29-1 with TRBJ2-5; D gene unclear. CDR3 length: 13 amino acids. Germline assignment: CDR1 SQVTM and CDR2 ANQGSEA. Trimming shortened V by 3 bases and J by 0 bases, and 8 bases separated the two germline ends. The CDR3 spells CSVDPDYQETQYF. The CDR3 DNA reads TGCAGCGTTGACCCCGACTACCAAGAGACCCAGTACTTC.

The chain's CDR3 is CASCRGYSNQPQHF. The CDR3 DNA sequence: TGTGCCAGCTGCCGGGGGTATAGCAATCAGCCCCAGCATTTT. The V and J genes are TRBV11-3 and TRBJ1-5; a possible D gene is TRBD1 (5 bases). V dropped 8 bases and J dropped 0 bases, with 11 bases sitting between them. The germline CDR1 and CDR2 sequences are SGHNT and YENEEA. The CDR3 is 14 amino acids.

The V and J genes are TRBV19 and TRBJ1-5; TRBD1 matches at 8 bases. The germline gives CDR1 LNHDA, CDR2 SQIVND (reference sequence). The CDR3 length is 15 residues. The junction had 8 bases not matched to a gene; V was cut back by 3 bases and J by 7 bases. The CDR3 DNA follows: TGTGCCAGTAGTATCGGGGTGGGGACAGGACAGCCCCAGCATTTT. Its protein is CASSIGVGTGQPQHF.

This clonotype was detected ten times or more. This sequence joins TRBV7-8 and TRBJ1-6; D not resolved. Germline CDR1 SGHVS, CDR2 FQNEAQ. Trimming removed 1 base at V and 9 bases at J, with 7 bases between. The CDR3 is made up of 13 amino acids. The DNA for the CDR3 is TGTGCCAGCAGCTTAGGGGGTGGTTCACCCCTCCACTTT. Amino acid sequence: CASSLGGGSPLHF.

On this clonotype itself: Since a much larger clone is just one base distant, this may be a read error. The V gene is TRBV5-4, the J gene TRBJ2-3; a weak D match, TRBD2 (6 bases). Germline lookup yields CDR1 SGHNT and CDR2 YYREEE (reference sequence). This CDR3 is built from 15 residues. The CDR3 protein is CASSQGTASTDTLYF. CDR3 coding DNA: TGTGCCAGCAGCCAAGGGACTGCTAGCACAGATACGCTGTATTTT.

As for this clonotype: A much larger clone differs from this one at a single base, so this may be a read error. CDR3 sequence: CASRSPSHTDAFF. Written as DNA, the CDR3 is TGTGCCAGCAGATCTCCAAGTCACACTGATGCTTTCTTT. The chain is built from TRBV7-8 and TRBJ1-1; no definite D call. This CDR3 has 13 amino acids. The germline V gene has CDR1 SGHVS and CDR2 FQNEAQ.

To note about this clonotype: A much larger clone differs from this one at a single base, so this may be a read error. The chain is built from TRBV12-3 or TRBV12-4 and TRBJ2-1; TRBD2 matches at 8 bases. This CDR3 has 16 amino acids. V was pared by 6 bases and J by 10 bases, with 17 bases of the junction left unmatched. CDR3 sequence (DNA): TGTGCCAGCAGCCAAAACCCCTGGCGGGGGGACGGGGAGCAGTTCTTC. Its translation is CASSQNPWRGDGEQFF.

V and J are TRBV7-8 and TRBJ2-1; D gene ambiguous. This CDR3 is 11 amino acids long. The V end was cut by 6 bases, the J end by 12 bases, with 12 bases between. From germline, CDR1 is SGHVS and CDR2 FQNEAQ. CDR3 nucleotide sequence: TGTGCCAGCAGTCCATCGGTAGGGCAGTTCTTC. Its translation is CASSPSVGQFF. The full variable domain, rest sourced from reference TRBV7-8 and TRBJ2-1, is GAGVSQSPRYKVAKRGQDVALRCDPISGHVSLFWYQQALGQGPEFLTYFQNEAQLDKSGLPSDRFFAERPEGSVSTLKIQRTQQEDSAVYLCASSPSVGQFFGPGTRLTVL.

The CDR3, as DNA: TGTGCCAGCAGCTTGTGGGCGGGAGCGAACACCGGGGAGCTGTTTTTT. It specifies CASSLWAGANTGELFF. The V and J genes are TRBV5-6 and TRBJ2-2; 7 bases align to TRBD2. V was clipped by 1 base and J by 0 bases; unmatched bases: 3. The CDR3 has 16 amino acids. Germline lookup yields CDR1 SGHDT and CDR2 YYEEEE.

This chain uses TRBV5-1 with TRBJ2-4, with D possibly being TRBD2 (5 bases). Germline V CDR1 and CDR2: SGHRS, YFSETQ. V was trimmed by 0 bases and J by 6 bases, leaving 7 bases between them. CDR3 length: 13 residues. The CDR3 sequence is CASSLGGGNIQYF. In DNA, the CDR3 is TGCGCCAGCAGCTTGGGAGGAGGAAACATTCAGTACTTC.

This clonotype was seen more than once but under ten times. This sequence joins TRBV3-1 and TRBJ1-2; 9 positions agree with TRBD1. CDR1 LGHDT and CDR2 YNNKEL come from the germline V gene (reference sequence). Unmatched junction bases numbered 1, after V lost 6 bases and J lost 2 bases. CDR3 length: 13 residues. The DNA for the CDR3 is TGTGCCAGCAGAGACAGGGGGAACTATGGCTACACCTTC. Translation: CASRDRGNYGYTF.

CDR3 DNA: TGCAGTGCTAGAGACCCGGAGCGGACGGCCTACGAGCAGTACTTC. Translated: CSARDPERTAYEQYF. V and J are TRBV20-1 and TRBJ2-7, with D maybe TRBD2 (5 bases). The V end was cut by 0 bases, the J end by 2 bases, with 14 bases between. Germline V CDR1 and CDR2: DFQATT, SNEGSKA (reference sequence). There are 15 residues in the CDR3.

This clonotype was counted at least ten times. The chain carries TRBV7-2 and TRBJ2-7; D gene ambiguous. Trimming took 3 bases from V and 1 from J, leaving 1 base between them. CDR3 length equals 11 residues. The germline V gene encodes CDR1 SGHTA and CDR2 FQGNSA. The CDR3 DNA sequence: TGTGCCAGCAGCTTGTCCTACGAGCAGTACTTC. This gives the protein CASSLSYEQYF.

The rearrangement links TRBV5-4 to TRBJ2-1; 8 bases match TRBD2. Per the germline V gene, CDR1 is SGHNT and CDR2 is YYREEE (reference sequence). Losses at the gene ends were 1 base for V and 9 bases for J; bases not matched to a gene: 12. The CDR3 totals 16 residues. The CDR3 spells CASSLSRGLASGEQFF. In DNA, the CDR3 is TGTGCCAGCAGCTTGAGCCGAGGACTAGCCTCCGGTGAGCAGTTCTTC.

The chain combines TRBV28 with TRBJ2-7, with TRBD2 matching 7 bases. CDR1 and CDR2 (germline): MDHEN, SYDVKM. This CDR3 region has 17 residues. With 5 bases clipped from V and 4 bases from J, the junction kept 17 bases outside the gene matches. The CDR3 protein is CASSLPGGSGSGYEQYF. As DNA, the CDR3 is TGTGCCAGCAGTCTTCCGGGGGGTTCAGGGTCGGGGTACGAGCAGTACTTC. The complete variable domain, with remaining parts taken from reference TRBV28 and TRBJ2-7, reads DVKVTQSSRYLVKRTGEKVFLECVQDMDHENMFWYRQDPGLGLRLIYFSYDVKMKEKGDIPEGYSVSREKKERFSLILESASTNQTSMYLCASSLPGGSGSGYEQYFGPGTRLTVT.

V gene TRBV20-1 combines with J gene TRBJ1-2; no definite D call. Trimming left V 7 bases short and J 5 bases short, with 14 bases between. The CDR3 length is 12 residues. Germline V gene sequence: CDR1 DFQATT, CDR2 SNEGSKA (reference sequence). The CDR3: CSVNPQQYGYTF. The CDR3 DNA reads TGCAGTGTTAACCCCCAGCAATATGGCTACACCTTC.

This clonotype showed up many times. The V call is TRBV18, the J call TRBJ2-6, with D unclear. Germline assignment: CDR1 KGHSH and CDR2 LQKENI. V lost 6 bases, J lost 4 bases, and 19 bases lay in between. The CDR3 spans 17 residues. The DNA for the CDR3 is TGTGCCAGCTCGCTACAGACGAGTACGGCCGGGGCCAACGTCCTGACTTTC. It yields the protein CASSLQTSTAGANVLTF.

The chain carries TRBV12-3 or TRBV12-4 and TRBJ1-6; D call uncertain. The CDR3 consists of 14 residues. Trimming shortened V by 1 base and J by 9 bases, and 10 bases separated the two germline ends. In DNA, the CDR3 is TGTGCCAGCAGTTTAGGGGAACAAGGTTCACCCCTCCACTTT. As protein: CASSLGEQGSPLHF.

The sample holds a few counts of this clonotype. The gene calls are TRBV30 and TRBJ2-7, with 7 bases fitting TRBD1. This CDR3 is 13 amino acids long. The J segment lost 3 bases and the V segment lost 4 bases, leaving 6 bases of the junction unmatched. Germline values: CDR1 GTSNPN, CDR2 SVGIG (reference sequence). The DNA for the CDR3 is TGTGCCTGGAACAGGGGCGTCATCTACGAGCAGTACTTC. It codes for CAWNRGVIYEQYF.

The chain employs TRBV28 and TRBJ1-5, with D perhaps TRBD1 (6 bases). The CDR3 runs to 14 residues. Germline CDR1 and CDR2: MDHEN and SYDVKM. V was pared by 7 bases and J by 1 base, with 11 bases between. The CDR3: CASIGGVSNQPQHF. The CDR3 nucleotides read TGTGCCAGCATAGGGGGTGTAAGCAATCAGCCCCAGCATTTT.

The chain links TRBV2 to TRBJ2-5; the match to TRBD1 covers 10 bases. The germline CDR1 and CDR2 sequences are SNHLY and FYNNEI. V shed 6 bases and J 2 bases; nucleotides not matched to a gene: 6. The CDR3 totals 15 residues. CDR3 region: CASSLGQGVQETQYF. Here the CDR3 DNA reads TGTGCCAGCAGCCTAGGACAGGGGGTACAAGAGACCCAGTACTTC.

This clonotype was seen a few times. The chain recombines TRBV11-2 with TRBJ2-1; D possibly corresponds to TRBD2 (6 bases). V was shortened by 4 bases and J by 0 bases, with 13 bases between the two germline ends. The CDR3 loop spans 16 amino acids. The V gene's germline CDR1 is SGHAT and CDR2 FQNNGV. The CDR3 DNA follows: TGTGCCAGCAGCTCGGGACTGCGTAGCTCCTACAATGAGCAGTTCTTC. The encoded protein is CASSSGLRSSYNEQFF.

The DNA for the CDR3 is TGTGCCAGCAGCGACGGTGCAGTAGCTAACTATGGCTACACCTTC. Its protein is CASSDGAVANYGYTF. The chain has TRBV7-3 and TRBJ1-2, with no clear D. This CDR3 is 15 amino acids long. Trimming removed 5 bases from V and 0 bases from J, with 13 bases in between. Germline V gene sequence: CDR1 SGHTA, CDR2 FQGTGA.